This T cell receptor beta chain is from a study of OX40 agonist ivuxolimab in advanced cancers. Produced via immunoSEQ multiplex PCR; TCRdb's table is partial and in-frame only. The sample comprises some 77,000 clones, 80% to 90% of which are singletons, and approximately 0.8% rests with the top ten. The receptor was isolated from an adult with an advanced solid tumor such as melanoma, head and neck, liver or kidney cancer. This material consisted of CD4+ or CD8+ T cells sorted from blood, taken in a trial of the OX40 agonist ivuxolimab.

The CDR3 nucleotides are TGTGCCAGCAGTTTATCGGGCGGCCAGCGGCCCCAGCATTTT. It translates to CASSLSGGQRPQHF. The rearrangement uses TRBV28 and TRBJ1-5; the D is unclear. Trimming cost V 1 base and J 9 bases, with 13 bases left between them. This CDR3 comprises 14 residues. CDR1 and CDR2 (germline): MDHEN, SYDVKM.